This T cell receptor beta chain originates from a study of control samples from healthy donors and cancer patients. Clones were sequenced by immunoSEQ multiplex PCR, and TCRdb holds only the in-frame ones, with some missing. The data show about 160,000 clones, with approximately 96% seen just once and just over 1% held by the top ten. The sequence was collected from a woman under 40 in good health. The sequenced material came from blood.

This CDR3 reads CASSSTGTSDEQFF. The CDR3 coding sequence is TGTGCCAGCAGCTCCACCGGGACTAGCGATGAGCAGTTCTTC. The chain has TRBV5-4 and TRBJ2-1; 10 bases agree with TRBD2. The V gene end was trimmed by 3 bases and the J gene end by 8 bases; junction bases not matched to a gene: 5. This CDR3 region has 14 residues. From germline, CDR1 is SGHNT and CDR2 YYREEE (reference sequence).